This T cell receptor (beta chain) appears in the sequencing data of a study of cytomegalovirus exposure and HLA in healthy donors. Details on this clone: Its specificity is unknown.

Overall study results and limits: The investigators catalogued 164 TCR beta chains as cytomegalovirus-associated.

TCRdb's table, derived via immunoSEQ multiplex PCR, lists solely in-frame clones and lacks some. The sample yields 150,000 to 250,000 clones, 80% to 90% seen once. The receptor was derived from a woman aged 25 to 39 in good health and CMV-seronegative. Specimen: PBMCs.

CDR3 coding DNA: TGTGCCAGCAGCCCCTGGACAGGGGACTATGGCTACACCTTC. This gives the protein CASSPWTGDYGYTF. V is TRBV11-2 and J is TRBJ1-2, with 9 bases aligning to TRBD1. Germline V gives CDR1 SGHAT, CDR2 FQNNGV. The CDR3 sequence is 14 residues long. V was pared by 5 bases and J by 3 bases, with 4 bases of the junction left unmatched.